Each of the 16 T cell receptor beta chains below was sequenced from the same sample in a study of CD8+ T cells in alopecia areata. Extraction and reverse transcription of RNA yielded cDNA as the sequencing template. Libraries were prepared by immunoSEQ multiplex PCR; TCRdb keeps only in-frame clonotypes and omits some of them. The sample yields 180,000 or so clones, more than 45% seen once. Treatment in this sample: oral pan-JAK inhibitor, 5-10 mg twice daily. The sample consisted of CD4+ T cells sorted from blood, taken at week 24, from a patient treated with tofacitinib. The source is a human donor with alopecia areata.

The rearrangement uses TRBV9 and TRBJ2-7; 7 bases line up with TRBD2. After removal of 0 bases from V and 0 bases from J, the junction contained 3 bases not matched to a gene. Germline V gene sequence: CDR1 SGDLS, CDR2 YYNGEE. The length of the CDR3 is 15 residues. CDR3 nucleotides: TGTGCCAGCAGCGTAGATGGCGGGAGCTCCTACGAGCAGTACTTC. Amino acids: CASSVDGGSSYEQYF.

The chain recombines TRBV10-3 with TRBJ1-1; 7 bases align to TRBD1. The germline V gene has CDR1 ENHRY and CDR2 SYGVKD. This CDR3 contains 12 residues. The V segment lost 10 bases and the J segment 1 base; nucleotides outside the gene matches: 3. The CDR3 spells CATRTGNTEAFF. DNA for the CDR3: TGTGCCACCAGGACAGGGAACACTGAAGCTTTCTTT.

The DNA for the CDR3 is TGCGCCAGCAGCCAAGATTCCGAGCGGGGGACCCAGTACTTC. Its translation: CASSQDSERGTQYF. The rearrangement uses TRBV4-1 and TRBJ2-5; 7 bases are shared with TRBD2. This CDR3 spans 14 amino acids. Looked up from germline, CDR1 is MGHRA and CDR2 is YSYEKL. After removal of 0 bases from V and 7 bases from J, the junction contained 5 bases not matched to a gene.

This clone was detected a few times. The J gene is TRBJ2-7, the V gene TRBV19, with 9 positions matching TRBD1. The germline V gene encodes CDR1 LNHDA and CDR2 SQIVND (reference sequence). The CDR3 length is 15 residues. The V segment lost 3 bases and the J segment 3 bases; nucleotides outside the gene matches: 6. CDR3 nucleotides: TGTGCCAGTAGTATTGTCCTGGGACAGGGCTACGAGCAGTACTTC. Translation gives CASSIVLGQGYEQYF.

The chain joins TRBV5-4 to TRBJ2-2, with D hard to call. The V gene's germline CDR1 is SGHNT and CDR2 YYREEE (reference sequence). The CDR3 sequence is 14 residues long. Trimming took off 2 bases at V and 1 base at J, with 6 bases between the two ends. The CDR3 is CASSLEGNTGELFF. CDR3 DNA sequence: TGTGCCAGCAGCTTAGAAGGGAACACCGGGGAGCTGTTTTTT.

V and J are TRBV10-3 and TRBJ2-5; 8 nucleotides match TRBD1. Germline-derived CDR1 and CDR2 are ENHRY and SYGVKD. The CDR3 length is 15 residues. Trimming cost V 8 bases and J 5 bases; bases outside gene matches: 13. For the CDR3, the DNA is TGTGCCATCTCGAAAGAAGGACAGGGCGGGGAGACCCAGTACTTC. Translating gives CAISKEGQGGETQYF.

This clone showed up just a few times. The chain links TRBV18 to TRBJ2-7, with D possibly matching TRBD2 (7 bases). The CDR3 runs 14 residues. Per the germline V gene, CDR1 is KGHSH and CDR2 is LQKENI. V gave up 5 bases and J gave up 2 bases, with 13 bases separating them. CDR3 amino acids: CASSISGGPYEQYF. In nucleotides, the CDR3 is TGTGCCAGCTCAATATCGGGGGGCCCCTACGAGCAGTACTTC.

This chain uses TRBV2 with TRBJ1-5; D is perhaps TRBD1 (6 bases). Germline CDR1 is SNHLY and CDR2 is FYNNEI. The CDR3 length is 14 residues. Trimming shortened V by 7 bases and J by 2 bases, and 12 bases separated the two germline ends. CDR3 sequence reads: CASNRARGNQPQHF. The CDR3 DNA is TGTGCCAGCAACAGGGCTAGGGGCAATCAGCCCCAGCATTTT.

The chain carries TRBV4-3 and TRBJ2-5, with 10 positions matching TRBD1. After removal of 1 base from V and 5 bases from J, the junction contained 4 bases not matched to a gene. The CDR3 spans 15 residues. Per germline, CDR1 LGHNA and CDR2 YSLEER. The CDR3 sequence is CASSQAGQGDETQYF. As DNA, the CDR3 is TGCGCCAGCAGCCAAGCCGGACAGGGGGATGAGACCCAGTACTTC.

This clone appeared a few times. Other DNA sequences from this sample encode an identical CDR3 as well. The CDR3 bases are TGTGCCAGCAGCGTTTCCTACGAGCAGTACTTC. Its protein is CASSVSYEQYF. This chain uses TRBV7-2 with TRBJ2-7, with D unclear. V lost 5 bases to trimming and J lost 1 base, with 3 bases between them. CDR1 SGHTA and CDR2 FQGNSA come from the germline V gene. The CDR3 loop spans 11 amino acids.

This chain joins TRBV13 and TRBJ2-1; no clear D. Trimming took off 5 bases at V and 1 base at J, with 15 bases between the two ends. CDR3 length: 16 residues. The germline CDR1 and CDR2 sequences are PRHDT and FYEKMQ (reference sequence). CDR3 amino acids: CASSATTVTSYNEQFF. As DNA, the CDR3 is TGTGCCAGCAGCGCTACGACCGTTACGTCCTACAATGAGCAGTTCTTC.

V gene TRBV30 combines with J gene TRBJ1-1, with a tentative D call TRBD1 (5 bases). The germline V gene has CDR1 GTSNPN and CDR2 SVGIG (reference sequence). Trimming left V 2 bases short and J 2 bases short, with 9 bases between. The CDR3 extends over 13 amino acids. CDR3 sequence (DNA): TGTGCCTGGAGTAGACAGAAAAACACTGAAGCTTTCTTT. It translates to CAWSRQKNTEAFF. Supplemented by reference TRBV30 and TRBJ1-1, the full variable domain reads SQTIHQWPATLVQPVGSPLSLECTVEGTSNPNLYWYRQAAGRGLQLLFYSVGIGQISSEVPQNLSASRPQDRQFILSSKKLLLSDSGFYLCAWSRQKNTEAFFGQGTRLTVV.

The chain uses TRBV9 and TRBJ2-3; D is ambiguous. Trimming removed 3 bases from V and 0 bases from J, with 8 bases in between. The CDR3 covers 14 residues. CDR1 is SGDLS and CDR2 is YYNGEE in the germline V gene. CDR3 DNA: TGTGCCAGCAGCGACGCAGCTAGCACAGATACGCAGTATTTT. Translation gives CASSDAASTDTQYF.

The rearrangement uses TRBV27 and TRBJ2-1; maybe TRBD1 (6 bases). Germline loops: CDR1 MNHEY, CDR2 SMNVEV (reference sequence). The CDR3 consists of 14 residues. V was clipped by 6 bases and J by 3 bases, with 12 bases between them. The CDR3 loop reads CASSLGAGYNEQFF. The CDR3 nucleotides read TGTGCCAGCAGCCTGGGGGCGGGCTACAATGAGCAGTTCTTC.

The rearrangement links TRBV28 to TRBJ1-1; D might be TRBD1 (6 bases). The V gene's germline CDR1 is MDHEN and CDR2 SYDVKM. The V end was cut by 8 bases, the J end by 0 bases, with 7 bases between. The CDR3 spans 12 residues. DNA for the CDR3: TGTGCCAGCGGACAGCTGAACACTGAAGCTTTCTTT. Translated, it gives CASGQLNTEAFF.

The chain carries TRBV27 and TRBJ1-6; D is uncertain. Trimming cost V 3 bases and J 10 bases, with 7 bases left between them. The CDR3 loop spans 12 amino acids. In germline, CDR1 is MNHEY, CDR2 SMNVEV (reference sequence). The CDR3 reads CASSLGSSPLHF. The CDR3 bases are TGTGCCAGCAGTTTGGGAAGCTCACCCCTCCACTTT.